This TCR beta chain was recovered during a study of CD8 T cells in Susac syndrome (dated by TCRdb to the late 2010s). Regarding the complete study: Whether CD8+ T cell activation and differentiation in Susac syndrome was antigen driven was tested using repertoire sequencing. The study compared CD8+ T cell repertoire clonality among around 11 healthy donors, some 14 Susac syndrome patients and roughly 15 multiple sclerosis patients.

RNA was extracted with the RNeasy kit and roughly 0.45 to 1 ug was reverse transcribed using random hexamers. The immunoSEQ multiplex PCR assay, covering 54 Vbeta and 13 Jbeta segments, was used to amplify TCR beta CDR3 regions. PCR amplification bias was corrected using a synthetic template baseline for primer optimization and computational correction. The source study handled its data this way. Reads were assigned to V, D and J genes according to IMGT and analyzed in immunoSEQ Analyzer, with only productive sequences retained. To calculate clonality, Shannon entropy was normalized by log2 of the number of productive unique sequences and then subtracted from one. Public and private clones were assessed among the 100 most prevalent clones of each patient and control. A clone was defined as Susac-specific if it was absent from the healthy and MS cohorts, from some 1,100 published viral clones and from other ImmuneACCESS disease sequences. Through fastp at Q25 and MiXCR, TCRdb rebuilt clones from the public reads, retaining in-frame beta chains. Every CDR3 protein is listed once, alongside the most common genes and DNA of its rows. What appears here as the V and J calls and clone size reflects TCRdb's work, not the paper's. The table for this sample lists under 150,000 distinct CDR3 sequences; 94% of them were counted only once. Jointly, the top ten make up roughly 0.29% of the sample.

Comments on this clonotype: The antigen it recognizes is unknown. Within one base of it there is no much larger clone, and no base qualities were kept.

Peripheral blood CD8+ and CD4+ T cells from healthy donors, Susac syndrome patients and multiple sclerosis patients were profiled by high-throughput TCR beta sequencing. The healthy donors served as controls matched for age and sex. Bulk CD8+ and CD4+ T cells were purified by magnetic negative isolation, while CD8+ TEMRA cells were enriched using FACS. Blood was drawn into EDTA tubes, processed within 24 hours, and PBMCs were isolated by density gradient centrifugation. PBMCs intended for TCR sequencing were cryopreserved in liquid nitrogen and thawed later in a water bath at 37 degrees C. The sorted or isolated CD4+, CD8+ and CD8+ TEMRA cells reached a purity of at least 90%. CDR3 length: 12 amino acids, cysteine to phenylalanine. Only CDR3 DNA remains: 36 bases, in frame from the first base. As encoded in the germline V gene, CDR1 is SGDLS while CDR2 is YYNGEE. V is cut by 3 bases and J by 2 bases, and the space between the germline ends is 5 bases.

The research as a whole found: The TCR sequencing and HLA analysis was acknowledged to have included a relatively small number of individuals.

This sequence uses TRBV9 and TRBJ1-1; too little of a D gene remains to name it. The TCR comes from a human donor in good health. Sample: CD8+ T cells from PBMCs. In nucleotides, the sequence is TGTGCCAGCAGCGGAGATAACACTGAAGCTTTCTTT. This yields the protein CASSGDNTEAFF.